This T cell receptor (beta chain) appears in the sequencing data of a study of post-analysis software for immune sequencing data (dated by TCRdb to the mid-2010s). In terms of the full investigation: The recorded disease courses included relapsing-remitting, secondary progressive and progressive-relapsing multiple sclerosis, and some patients had no subtype annotation. The multiple sclerosis patient repertoires were compared with about a dozen previously published healthy control repertoires from donors aged 6 to 25 years. A subset of samples was prepared in parallel using single-end sample barcoding, then pooled and co-amplified after Illumina adapter ligation. Study-level results and caveats: The multiple sclerosis patient group was slightly younger than the control group. Direct clustering with F measure revealed strong co-clustering of samples prepared in the same batch, which led to a batch-effect correction. Significantly lower normalized Chao1 diversity was found in multiple sclerosis patients than in controls, suggesting substantial peripheral T-cell clonal expansion. Significantly higher frequencies in patients than in controls were found for a few TRBV segments, including TRBV5-6, TRBV5-1 and TRBV20-1.

As for this clonotype: Its antigen is still unknown. Base qualities are not recorded, but no much larger clone differs from it by a single base.

To demonstrate the VDJtools post-analysis software, TCR beta repertoires were profiled from the peripheral blood of over ten young patients with multiple sclerosis. The multiple sclerosis patients were children and adolescents between roughly 6 and 17 years of age. Receptor libraries were prepared by PCR. Sequenced on an Illumina HiSeq 2500. To reduce PCR and sequencing biases, unique molecular identifiers were incorporated into the TCR beta cDNA libraries. Roughly 0.5 million cDNA molecules were obtained per 1 to 10 million input T cells, so each molecule approximated one T cell. The same protocol used for the earlier healthy control dataset was applied to prepare and sequence the patient libraries. Within a given batch, samples were prepared together, multiplexed and sequenced on the same HiSeq lane. In the original analysis: Raw barcoded reads were processed with MIGEC, discarding single-read molecular identifier groups before consensus assembly and CDR3 extraction. Clonotype tables were post-analysed with VDJtools, and diversity was normalized by down-sampling all datasets to the smallest sample size. In repertoire overlap clustering, CDR3 amino acid sequences, but not nucleotide sequences, were matched to correct batch-related cross-sample contamination. The raw public data were reprocessed by TCRdb itself: fastp quality trimming at Q25, MiXCR clonotype calling, in-frame beta chains only. Every distinct CDR3 protein forms one entry, paired with its most common genes and DNA. TCRdb's processing, not the study's, gives the V and J calls here. In this sample the table shows about 570,000 distinct CDR3 sequences, about a third of which occur a single time. The ten largest clones add up to 4.5% to 7.5% of the sample.

CDR1 and CDR2 (MNHEY, SVGEGT) derive from the germline V gene. V drops 0 bases and J drops 6 bases, leaving 9 bases in between. The cysteine opens and the phenylalanine closes a CDR3 of 14 amino acids. Left in the record is the CDR3 DNA by itself, 42 bases read in frame from the first base. The specimen was blood. The rearrangement joined TRBV6-2 or TRBV6-3 to TRBJ2-1, with the D gene uncertain. The clonotype comes from a girl aged 2-17 years with multiple sclerosis. The DNA sequence reads TGTGCCAGCAGTTACTCCCGGTTGAGCAATGAGCAGTTCTTC. It codes for CASSYSRLSNEQFF.